A selection of T cell receptor beta chains follows, all from one sample in a study of Tregs in tolerant kidney transplant recipients. Assay used: immunoSEQ multiplex PCR; TCRdb lists only in-frame clones, some missing. The profile shows about 15,000 clones, more than 90% of them singletons. What was sequenced was CD8+ T cells from blood. These receptor sequences come from a human donor in good health. Both conserved end residues are part of each CDR3.

CDR3: CASSVDGSGSREQYF
J: TRBJ2-7
V: TRBV9

CDR3: CASSSYRVPNTEAFF
J: TRBJ1-1
V: TRBV27

CDR3: CASSPNRDETNYGYTF
J: TRBJ1-2
V: TRBV7-8

CDR3: CASSSYAGVREQYF
J: TRBJ2-7
V: TRBV5-4

CDR3: CAISGTDETQYF
J: TRBJ2-5
V: TRBV10-3

CDR3: CASSTRTGGQPQHF
J: TRBJ1-5
V: TRBV19

CDR3: CASSQQPGSTYEQYF
J: TRBJ2-7
V: TRBV4-1

CDR3: CASSQVRGDSSSGNTIYF
J: TRBJ1-3
V: TRBV4-3

CDR3: CASSPGEGIFGNTIYF
J: TRBJ1-3
V: TRBV4-3

CDR3: CASSFGAQASTDTQYF
J: TRBJ2-3
V: TRBV5-6

CDR3: CASSISDEQETQYF
J: TRBJ2-5
V: TRBV19

CDR3: CASSLWGGETQYF
J: TRBJ2-5
V: TRBV7-6

CDR3: CASSLRLDTEAFF
J: TRBJ1-1
V: TRBV11-2

CDR3: CASSLASGANGYTF
J: TRBJ1-2
V: TRBV7-9

CDR3: CASSSLGTIRYF
J: TRBJ2-3
V: TRBV7-3

CDR3: CSAQSEGYTF
J: TRBJ1-2
V: TRBV20-1

CDR3: CASSKRSPTTVTQETQYF
J: TRBJ2-5
V: TRBV21-1

CDR3: CASSATPSGNSYNEQFF
J: TRBJ2-1
V: TRBV11-2

CDR3: CASSFFPSGNYGYTF
J: TRBJ1-2
V: TRBV27

CDR3: CASSRSTSSGTGELFF
J: TRBJ2-2
V: TRBV7-9

CDR3: CAWGTGEGLEQYF
J: TRBJ2-7
V: TRBV30

CDR3: CASSSPISGANVLTF
J: TRBJ2-6
V: TRBV6-6

CDR3: CASSSGSGGNTIYF
J: TRBJ1-3
V: TRBV7-9

CDR3: CASGLVTSALGPDTQYF
J: TRBJ2-3
V: TRBV12-5

CDR3: CASSQVGLAPTYEQYF
J: TRBJ2-7
V: TRBV4-1

CDR3: CAITSGVDTQYF
J: TRBJ2-3
V: TRBV10-3

CDR3: CASSQENTTPNSPLHF
J: TRBJ1-6
V: TRBV4-1

CDR3: CAISGGMWEQFF
J: TRBJ2-1
V: TRBV10-3

CDR3: CASSFGHPYGYTF
J: TRBJ1-2
V: TRBV7-2

CDR3: CAWSYIRDSRFILSGNTIYF
J: TRBJ1-3
V: TRBV30

CDR3: CASSQTGDNSPLHF
J: TRBJ1-6
V: TRBV9

CDR3: CASSEFYTGELFF
J: TRBJ2-2
V: TRBV6-1

CDR3: CAGFPLTGGGYTF
J: TRBJ1-2
V: TRBV30

CDR3: CASSLWDPRDRVRGLGGNTIYF
J: TRBJ1-3
V: TRBV27

CDR3: CASSHLRGGEQFF
J: TRBJ2-1
V: TRBV4-2

CDR3: CATLPNSAAYNEQFF
J: TRBJ2-1
V: TRBV23-1

CDR3: CSVHDSEAFF
J: TRBJ1-1
V: TRBV29-1

CDR3: CASRDRGWNEQFF
J: TRBJ2-1
V: TRBV27

CDR3: CASSRSYEQYF
J: TRBJ2-7
V: TRBV7-9

CDR3: CASSPFRTSGNTDTQYF
J: TRBJ2-3
V: TRBV18

CDR3: CAAAGGRGYTF
J: TRBJ1-2
V: TRBV19

CDR3: CASSQSFDGNEQFF
J: TRBJ2-1
V: TRBV4-1

CDR3: CAGQDRKGRGNTEAFF
J: TRBJ1-1
V: TRBV25-1

CDR3: CASSLNPNQPQHF
J: TRBJ1-5
V: TRBV5-4

CDR3: CASSQETGKYGEKLFF
J: TRBJ1-4
V: TRBV4-1

CDR3: CASSYGTGSSYEQYF
J: TRBJ2-7
V: TRBV6-5

CDR3: CAISEYGVSLNQPQHF
J: TRBJ1-5
V: TRBV10-3

CDR3: CASSASYEQYF
J: TRBJ2-7
V: TRBV11-2

CDR3: CASRGGSNQPQHF
J: TRBJ1-5
V: TRBV6-5

CDR3: CASSLRGSGDEQFF
J: TRBJ2-1
V: TRBV28

CDR3: CASSIGWGYEQYF
J: TRBJ2-7
V: TRBV19

CDR3: CASSLEDRSNQPQHF
J: TRBJ1-5
V: TRBV5-5

CDR3: CASSFAVTGELFF
J: TRBJ2-2
V: TRBV5-1

CDR3: CASSRTSGYNEQFF
J: TRBJ2-1
V: TRBV7-9

CDR3: CASRAGSGSGNTIYF
J: TRBJ1-3
V: TRBV9

CDR3: CASSPLPRGGDTIYF
J: TRBJ1-3
V: TRBV13

CDR3: CASGLGQQYGYTF
J: TRBJ1-2
V: TRBV12-5

CDR3: CAWSDGHGYTF
J: TRBJ1-2
V: TRBV30